Below are 9 T cell receptor beta chains sequenced from a single sample in a study of T cells in localized non-small cell lung cancer. Produced via immunoSEQ multiplex PCR; TCRdb's table is partial and in-frame only. Found here are approximately 47,000 clones, around 87% of them singletons; the top ten hold 2.5%. The material was PBMCs, obtained before any cancer treatment. Receptors originate from a man aged 35 to 70 with stage II lung adenocarcinoma.

The J gene is TRBJ1-1, the V gene TRBV6-1; D uncertain. Germline CDR1 and CDR2: MNHNS and SASEGT. The CDR3 is 15 amino acids. The ends were cut back, 0 bases at V and 0 bases at J, with 8 bases in the middle. This CDR3 reads CASSEAGLMNTEAFF. CDR3 nucleotides: TGTGCCAGCAGTGAAGCAGGACTGATGAACACTGAAGCTTTCTTT.

The chain is built from TRBV5-1 and TRBJ1-2; 8 positions agree with TRBD1. V was pared by 0 bases and J by 7 bases, with 5 bases of the junction left unmatched. The CDR3 loop spans 14 amino acids. Germline V gives CDR1 SGHRS, CDR2 YFSETQ. The CDR3 DNA follows: TGCGCCAGCAGCTTGGCCAGTACAGGGGGTGGCTACACCTTC. This codes for CASSLASTGGGYTF.

In this sample, this clone turned up once. The V gene is TRBV7-9, the J gene TRBJ2-1; the D gene is possibly TRBD2 (5 bases). Germline CDR1 SEHNR, CDR2 FQNEAQ (reference sequence). The CDR3 runs 14 residues. The V end was cut by 8 bases, the J end by 2 bases, with 13 bases between. CDR3 sequence reads: CASLKPGAYNEQFF. The DNA for the CDR3 is TGTGCCAGCTTAAAACCCGGGGCCTACAATGAGCAGTTCTTC.

This chain uses TRBV7-8 with TRBJ1-3; 12 bases fit TRBD1. The CDR3 length is 21 residues. Germline CDR1 is SGHVS and CDR2 is FQNEAQ. With 5 bases clipped from V and 0 bases from J, the junction kept 17 bases outside the gene matches. This chain's CDR3 is CASSVNSRDRGPLFSGNTIYF. For the CDR3, the DNA is TGTGCCAGCAGCGTAAATTCCCGGGACAGGGGGCCGCTATTCTCTGGAAACACCATATATTTT. The entire variable domain, with the rest obtained from reference TRBV7-8 and TRBJ1-3, is as follows: GAGVSQSPRYKVAKRGQDVALRCDPISGHVSLFWYQQALGQGPEFLTYFQNEAQLDKSGLPSDRFFAERPEGSVSTLKIQRTQQEDSAVYLCASSVNSRDRGPLFSGNTIYFGEGSWLTVV.

The rearrangement uses TRBV9 and TRBJ2-1; 9 positions match TRBD2. V lost 4 bases to trimming and J lost 5 bases; unmatched junction nucleotides: 4. CDR3 length: 14 residues. CDR1 is SGDLS, CDR2 YYNGEE, per germline. CDR3 protein: CASSSSGADNEQFF. The CDR3 bases are TGTGCCAGCAGCTCTAGCGGGGCAGACAATGAGCAGTTCTTC.

This clone was observed a few times. V gene TRBV15 combines with J gene TRBJ2-7; a weak D match, TRBD2 (6 bases). The CDR3 spans 14 residues. V lost 0 bases and J 10 bases, leaving 16 bases between the germline ends. Germline assignment: CDR1 LNHNV and CDR2 YYDKDF (reference sequence). CDR3 protein: CATSREGGETSQYV. The CDR3 DNA follows: TGTGCCACCAGCAGAGAGGGAGGAGAGACCAGCCAGTACGTC.

This clone was counted only a few times. The V call is TRBV5-8, the J call TRBJ2-7; D not certain. This CDR3 contains 13 residues. The V end lost 1 base, the J end lost 1 base, and 6 bases lay between the germline ends. Germline loops: CDR1 SGHTS, CDR2 YDEGEE. The chain's CDR3 is CASSLHGSYEQYV. The CDR3 region has the DNA TGTGCCAGCAGCTTGCACGGATCCTACGAGCAGTACGTC.

This sequence joins TRBV27 and TRBJ2-7; 11 bases are shared with TRBD1. CDR3 length equals 16 residues. Per the germline V gene, CDR1 is MNHEY and CDR2 is SMNVEV (reference sequence). Trimming took 2 bases from V and 4 from J; bases not matched to a gene: 7. The CDR3 region has the DNA TGTGCCAGCAGTTTAATCGGACAGGGGGCTAGGTACGAGCAGTACTTC. Amino acid sequence: CASSLIGQGARYEQYF.

The chain is built from TRBV27 and TRBJ2-3, with no clear D. Per germline, CDR1 MNHEY and CDR2 SMNVEV (reference sequence). The V end lost 2 bases, the J end lost 1 base, and 13 bases lay between the germline ends. The CDR3 covers 16 residues. The CDR3 reads CASSLQGLVGTDTQYF. The CDR3 DNA follows: TGTGCCAGCAGTTTACAAGGGCTCGTCGGCACAGATACGCAGTATTTT.